Listed here are 12 T cell receptor beta chains from one sample, sequenced in a study of OX40 agonist ivuxolimab in advanced cancers. Using immunoSEQ multiplex PCR, the repertoire was profiled, and TCRdb retains in-frame clones only, with some absent. The sample has roughly 41,000 clones, approximately 88% seen once; the top ten hold roughly 56%. The sequenced sample was CD4+ or CD8+ T cells sorted from blood, obtained in a trial of the OX40 agonist ivuxolimab. The receptor set was obtained from an adult with an advanced solid tumor such as melanoma, head and neck, liver or kidney cancer.

The chain couples TRBV10-1 to TRBJ2-5; TRBD1 is a possible D gene (6 bases). The V gene lost 8 bases and the J gene lost 3 bases, with 13 bases spanning the gap. Germline-derived CDR1 and CDR2 are WNHNN and SYGVQD (reference sequence). This CDR3 is built from 13 residues. The CDR3 sequence: CASQGMEKETQYF. CDR3 coding DNA: TGCGCCAGCCAGGGGATGGAGAAAGAGACCCAGTACTTC.

This chain uses TRBV19 with TRBJ2-2; D perhaps matches TRBD2 (5 bases). CDR3 length equals 14 residues. The germline V and J ends were trimmed by 7 bases and 4 bases, with 13 bases remaining between them. Germline CDR1 is LNHDA and CDR2 is SQIVND (reference sequence). CDR3 region: CASISGSFTGELFF. CDR3 in DNA: TGTGCCAGTATTTCGGGGTCGTTCACCGGGGAGCTGTTTTTT. The variable domain in full, with the rest retrieved from reference TRBV19 and TRBJ2-2, is DGGITQSPKYLFRKEGQNVTLSCEQNLNHDAMYWYRQDPGQGLRLIYYSQIVNDFQKGDIAEGYSVSREKKESFPLTVTSAQKNPTAFYLCASISGSFTGELFFGEGSRLTVL.

The genes are TRBV10-3 and TRBJ2-5; the match to TRBD2 covers 16 bases. The CDR3 spans 17 residues. Germline CDR1 reads ENHRY; CDR2 reads SYGVKD. J lost 3 bases, V lost 0 bases, and 1 base had no gene match. This CDR3 reads CAISESGTSGGEETQYF. The DNA of the CDR3 is TGTGCCATCAGTGAGTCCGGGACTAGCGGGGGGGAAGAGACCCAGTACTTC.

The chain recombines TRBV28 with TRBJ2-7; 10 bases agree with TRBD1. In germline, CDR1 is MDHEN, CDR2 SYDVKM. Trimming took 2 bases from V and 2 from J; bases not matched to a gene: 9. There are 17 residues in the CDR3. The CDR3 region has the DNA TGTGCCAGCAGTTTAATGCCGGGGACAGGGGTGGCCTACGAGCAGTACTTC. Its translation is CASSLMPGTGVAYEQYF.

The rearrangement links TRBV19 to TRBJ2-2; 9 positions agree with TRBD2. V was clipped by 4 bases and J by 3 bases; unmatched bases: 6. CDR3 length: 16 residues. Germline CDR1 and CDR2: LNHDA and SQIVND (reference sequence). The CDR3 loop reads CASSTLAGEDTGELFF. CDR3 bases: TGTGCCAGTAGTACCTTAGCGGGAGAGGACACCGGGGAGCTGTTTTTT. Full variable domain (rest looked up from reference TRBV19 and TRBJ2-2): DGGITQSPKYLFRKEGQNVTLSCEQNLNHDAMYWYRQDPGQGLRLIYYSQIVNDFQKGDIAEGYSVSREKKESFPLTVTSAQKNPTAFYLCASSTLAGEDTGELFFGEGSRLTVL.

V usage is TRBV27 and J usage is TRBJ1-5; no reliable D call. CDR3 length: 15 amino acids. CDR1 is MNHEY and CDR2 is SMNVEV in the germline V gene (reference sequence). Deletions cut 1 base from V and 4 bases from J, with 11 bases between. The CDR3: CASSLFTGGNQPQHF. CDR3 nucleotide sequence: TGTGCCAGCAGTTTATTCACCGGAGGGAATCAGCCCCAGCATTTT.

The J gene is TRBJ2-1, the V gene TRBV5-1, with D possibly TRBD2 on 6 matching bases. Trimming removed 4 bases from V and 0 bases from J, with 14 bases in between. Per germline, CDR1 SGHRS and CDR2 YFSETQ. The CDR3 totals 16 residues. The CDR3, as DNA: TGCGCCAGCAGCCCCTGGGGGGAAAGCTCCTACAATGAGCAGTTCTTC. Its translation: CASSPWGESSYNEQFF.

The gene calls are TRBV6-6 and TRBJ1-5; the D gene is possibly TRBD1 (5 bases). Germline CDR1 reads MNHNY; CDR2 reads SVGAGI (reference sequence). V was pared by 0 bases and J by 4 bases, with 13 bases between. This CDR3 is 16 amino acids long. CDR3 in amino acids: CASSYSNAGYNQPQHF. The CDR3 coding sequence is TGTGCCAGCAGTTACTCGAATGCAGGGTATAATCAGCCCCAGCATTTT.

The rearrangement uses TRBV29-1 and TRBJ1-1; possibly TRBD1 for D (5 bases). The CDR3 sequence is 13 residues long. Trimming left V 3 bases short and J 5 bases short, with 13 bases between. Germline CDR1 and CDR2: SQVTM and ANQGSEA. CDR3 sequence reads: CSVEQQGGTEAFF. CDR3 nucleotide sequence: TGCAGCGTTGAGCAGCAGGGAGGGACTGAAGCTTTCTTT.

This clone was detected only once. This chain connects TRBV18 to TRBJ2-3; 8 bases fit TRBD2. In germline, CDR1 is KGHSH, CDR2 LQKENI. The V gene end was trimmed by 4 bases and the J gene end by 1 base; junction bases not matched to a gene: 13. The CDR3 covers 18 residues. The CDR3 reads CASSRLRERGRGTDTQYF. The CDR3, as DNA: TGTGCCAGCTCACGCCTGCGCGAGCGGGGGCGAGGCACAGATACGCAGTATTTT.

The J gene is TRBJ1-5, the V gene TRBV18; D gene unclear. V was trimmed by 4 bases and J by 7 bases, leaving 11 bases between them. This CDR3 comprises 13 residues. The germline V gene has CDR1 KGHSH and CDR2 LQKENI. CDR3 sequence (DNA): TGTGCCAGCTCACTGCAGCAGAACCAGCCCCAGCATTTT. It codes for CASSLQQNQPQHF.

The rearrangement uses TRBV28 and TRBJ1-1, with D perhaps TRBD1 (5 bases). The CDR3 contains 14 residues. V lost 5 bases, J lost 4 bases, and 14 bases lay in between. CDR1 is MDHEN, CDR2 SYDVKM, per germline. DNA of the CDR3: TGTGCCAGCAGTCCCAATCTGGGGGGCACTGAAGCTTTCTTT. Amino acids: CASSPNLGGTEAFF.